The present T cell receptor (beta chain) was sequenced within a study of T cells in Graves' hyperthyroidism and ophthalmopathy. General study points: Blood also contained most expanded thyroid clonotypes above 0.001. Ophthalmopathy could be told apart from stable hyperthyroidism with a 13 V-J model.

This clonotype was seen at least ten times. Its specificity is not known. Amplification of TCR beta CDR3 regions used RNA as the template. The HTBI primer set was used in a first-round RT-PCR of the TCR CDR3. Each CDR3 protein gets one entry after TCRdb re-called the multiplex PCR reads with MiXCR. The table has a few hundred thousand distinct CDR3 sequences, about 15% seen once. Germline values: CDR1 MDHEN, CDR2 SYDVKM. V lost 3 bases to trimming and J lost 1 base, with 6 bases between them. This CDR3 region has 13 residues. Extraction of PBMCs used about 9.2 ml of fresh peripheral blood. The clonotype comes from a woman younger than 45 with Graves' ophthalmopathy. The sample was blood. The chain has TRBV28 and TRBJ1-2; D is unresolved. Here the CDR3 DNA reads TGTGCCAGCAGTTTTGGGGATAACTATGGCTACACCTTC. Translation gives CASSFGDNYGYTF.